Listed below are T cell receptor beta chains from one sample, sequenced in a study of blood T cells in healthy people across ages. A single record per CDR3 protein comes from TCRdb applying MiXCR to the 5' RACE reads. The table lists 1.8 million or so distinct CDR3 sequences, 39% of them singletons. Sequenced sample: blood. The receptors were sampled from a human donor in good health. Each CDR3 is given with its conserved first and last residue.

V gene: TRBV20-1
J gene: TRBJ1-4
CDR3 protein: CSADHATNEKLFF

V gene: TRBV12-3/TRBV12-4
J gene: TRBJ1-2
CDR3 protein: CASSVLGQRYGYTF

V gene: TRBV6-6
J gene: TRBJ2-7
CDR3 protein: CASRYGRGGGGAEEQYF

V gene: TRBV3-1
J gene: TRBJ2-1
CDR3 protein: CASSQDKRFNEQFF

V gene: TRBV20-1
J gene: TRBJ1-2
CDR3 protein: CSASLSHSKANYGYTF

V gene: TRBV10-3
J gene: TRBJ1-2
CDR3 protein: CAINRWGEGQKYGYTF

V gene: TRBV4-3
J gene: TRBJ2-7
CDR3 protein: CASSQAPTGSYEQYF

V gene: TRBV7-2
J gene: TRBJ2-2
CDR3 protein: CASSSTGVTGELFF

V gene: TRBV20-1
J gene: TRBJ2-1
CDR3 protein: CSARVGPQWDNEQFF

V gene: TRBV4-1
J gene: TRBJ2-3
CDR3 protein: CASSRGVEADTQYF

V gene: TRBV4-3
J gene: TRBJ2-1
CDR3 protein: CASSQVVGETQFF

V gene: TRBV4-3
J gene: TRBJ2-5
CDR3 protein: CASSQDPFPQETQYF

V gene: TRBV6-5
J gene: TRBJ2-3
CDR3 protein: CASSYEQGNTDTQYF

V gene: TRBV29-1
J gene: TRBJ2-2
CDR3 protein: CSVEGRGGTGELFF

V gene: TRBV12-3/TRBV12-4
J gene: TRBJ2-3
CDR3 protein: CATGEGADTQYF

V gene: TRBV2
J gene: TRBJ2-7
CDR3 protein: CASAPGERGGPYEQYF